The present entry profiles one T cell receptor beta chain with its context. These data come from a study of blood T cell repertoires in COVID-19. Study context: The analysed material was cDNA or gDNA that came from T cells, B-cell-depleted T cells, or PBMCs.

Study members were between roughly 18 and 89 years old and lived in 20 to 30 US regions. Membership in each cohort depended on participant-reported clinical history. A COVID-19 case was met by exposed participants within 2 weeks before study entry. Using immunoSEQ multiplex PCR, the repertoire was profiled, and TCRdb retains in-frame clones only, with some absent. The repertoire includes 65,000 or so clones, 72% of them detected once, and 51% sits in the top ten. The CDR3 covers 14 residues. The ends were cut back, 6 bases at V and 5 bases at J, with 17 bases in the middle. CDR1 is SQVTM, CDR2 ANQGSEA, per germline.

The material sequenced was PBMCs or T cells enriched from blood (not recorded which). This clonotype was obtained from an older woman who had been exposed to COVID-19. The gene calls are TRBV29-1 and TRBJ2-1, with a tentative D call TRBD2 (6 bases). The CDR3 nucleotides read TGCAGCGTCGGGACTCCAGGGCGAAACAATGAGCAGTTCTTC. It yields the protein CSVGTPGRNNEQFF.